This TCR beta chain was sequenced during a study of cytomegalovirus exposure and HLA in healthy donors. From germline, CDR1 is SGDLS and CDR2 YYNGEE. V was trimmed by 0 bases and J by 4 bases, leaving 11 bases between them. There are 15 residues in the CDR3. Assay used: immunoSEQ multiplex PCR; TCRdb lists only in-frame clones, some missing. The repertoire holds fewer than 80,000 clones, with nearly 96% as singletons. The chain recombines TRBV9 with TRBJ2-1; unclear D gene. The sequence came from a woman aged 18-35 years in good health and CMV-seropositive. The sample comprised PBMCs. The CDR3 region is CASSVGENTYNEQFF. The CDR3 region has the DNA TGTGCCAGCAGCGTAGGTGAAAACACGTACAATGAGCAGTTCTTC.